Here is one T cell receptor (beta chain) with its context. Its antigen is unidentified. CDR1 SGHRS and CDR2 YFSETQ come from the germline V gene. Between the trimmed V and J ends, which lost 1 base and 0 bases, there was a span of 9 bases. The CDR3 covers 15 residues. This specimen comes from a study of cytomegalovirus exposure and HLA in healthy donors. Study at large: As released early, the data held 80 million to 90 million unique TCRs from HLA-typed donors.

Study-wide findings and caveats: Most of the TCR beta V segments (in an earlier analysis) were productive either about 87% or about 30% of the time. The study put 160 or so TCR beta chains on its list as cytomegalovirus-associated.

PCR used 60 Vbeta primers and 13 Jbeta primers. The repertoire was sequenced with immunoSEQ multiplex PCR; TCRdb's copy has only in-frame clones and lacks some. The sample has some 150,000 clones; 82% are singletons. The sample taken for sequencing was PBMCs. This clonotype was sampled from a male donor in good health and CMV-seronegative. The J gene is TRBJ2-3, the V gene TRBV5-1, with D maybe TRBD2 (6 bases). The CDR3 DNA reads TGCGCCAGCAGCTTGAAGGAGGGGAGCACAGATACGCAGTATTTT. Translation: CASSLKEGSTDTQYF.